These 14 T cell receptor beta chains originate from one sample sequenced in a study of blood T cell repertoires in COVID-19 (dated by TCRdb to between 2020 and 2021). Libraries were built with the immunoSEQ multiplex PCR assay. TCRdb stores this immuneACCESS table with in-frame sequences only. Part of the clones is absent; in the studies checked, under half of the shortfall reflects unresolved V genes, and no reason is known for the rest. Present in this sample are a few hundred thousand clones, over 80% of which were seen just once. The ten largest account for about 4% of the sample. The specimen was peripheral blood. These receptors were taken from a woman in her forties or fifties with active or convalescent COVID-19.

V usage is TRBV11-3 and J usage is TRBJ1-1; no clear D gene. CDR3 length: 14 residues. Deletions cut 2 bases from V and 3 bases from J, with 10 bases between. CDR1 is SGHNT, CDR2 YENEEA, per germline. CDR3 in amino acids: CASSLRGRYTEAFF. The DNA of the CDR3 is TGTGCCAGCAGCTTACGGGGAAGGTACACTGAAGCTTTCTTT.

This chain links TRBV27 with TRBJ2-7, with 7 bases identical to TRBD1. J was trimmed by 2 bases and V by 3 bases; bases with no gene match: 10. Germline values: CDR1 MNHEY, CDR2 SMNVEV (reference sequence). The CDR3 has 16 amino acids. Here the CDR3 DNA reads TGTGCCAGCAGTTTGTCTCGCAGGGGGATCCCCTACGAGCAGTACTTC. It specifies CASSLSRRGIPYEQYF.

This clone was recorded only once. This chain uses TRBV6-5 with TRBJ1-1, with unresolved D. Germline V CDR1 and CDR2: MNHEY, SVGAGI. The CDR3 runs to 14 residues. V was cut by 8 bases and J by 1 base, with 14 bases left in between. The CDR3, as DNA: TGTGCCAGCCGAGCCATACAGAGGAACACTGAAGCTTTCTTT. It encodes CASRAIQRNTEAFF.

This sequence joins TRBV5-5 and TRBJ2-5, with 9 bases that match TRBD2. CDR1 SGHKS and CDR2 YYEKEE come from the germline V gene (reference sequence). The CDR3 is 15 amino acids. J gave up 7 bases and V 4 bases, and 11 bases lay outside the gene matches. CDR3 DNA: TGTGCCAGCAGCCCCTGGGTAGCGGGAGAAGGGACCCAGTACTTC. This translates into CASSPWVAGEGTQYF. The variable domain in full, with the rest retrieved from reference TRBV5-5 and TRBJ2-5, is DAGVTQSPTHLIKTRGQQVTLRCSPISGHKSVSWYQQVLGQGPQFIFQYYEKEERGRGNFPDRFSARQFPNYSSELNVNALLLGDSALYLCASSPWVAGEGTQYFGPGTRLLVL.

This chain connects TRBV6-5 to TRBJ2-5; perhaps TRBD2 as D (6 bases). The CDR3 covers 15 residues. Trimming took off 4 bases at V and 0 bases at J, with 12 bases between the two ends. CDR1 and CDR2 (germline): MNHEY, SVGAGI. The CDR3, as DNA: TGTGCCAGCAGTTCCCTCCGGGGGTACCAAGAGACCCAGTACTTC. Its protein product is CASSSLRGYQETQYF.

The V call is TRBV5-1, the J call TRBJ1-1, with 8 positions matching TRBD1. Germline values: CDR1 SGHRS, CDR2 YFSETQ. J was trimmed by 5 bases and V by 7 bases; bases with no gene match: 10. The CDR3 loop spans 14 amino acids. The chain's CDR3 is CASADTGGTTEAFF. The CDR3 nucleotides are TGCGCCAGCGCTGATACAGGGGGAACGACTGAAGCTTTCTTT. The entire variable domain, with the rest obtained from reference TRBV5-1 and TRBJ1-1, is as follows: KAGVTQTPRYLIKTRGQQVTLSCSPISGHRSVSWYQQTPGQGLQFLFEYFSETQRNKGNFPGRFSGRQFSNSRSEMNVSTLELGDSALYLCASADTGGTTEAFFGQGTRLTVV.

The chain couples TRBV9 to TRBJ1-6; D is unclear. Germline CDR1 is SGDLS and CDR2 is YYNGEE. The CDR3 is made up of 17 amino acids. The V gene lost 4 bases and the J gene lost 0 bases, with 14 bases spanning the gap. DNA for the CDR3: TGTGCCAGCAGCAAGACACCGACGAGCTCCTATAATTCACCCCTCCACTTT. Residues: CASSKTPTSSYNSPLHF. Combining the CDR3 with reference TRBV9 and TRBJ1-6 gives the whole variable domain DSGVTQTPKHLITATGQRVTLRCSPRSGDLSVYWYQQSLDQGLQFLIQYYNGEERAKGNILERFSAQQFPDLHSELNLSSLELGDSALYFCASSKTPTSSYNSPLHFGNGTRLTVT.

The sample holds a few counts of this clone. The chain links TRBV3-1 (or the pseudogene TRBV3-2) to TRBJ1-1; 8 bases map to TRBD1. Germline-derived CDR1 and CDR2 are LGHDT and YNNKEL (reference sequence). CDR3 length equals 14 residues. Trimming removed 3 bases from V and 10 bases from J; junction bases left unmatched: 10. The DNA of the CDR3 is TGTGCCAGCAGCCAGGATGGACAGGGTGGGGGAGCTTTCTTT. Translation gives CASSQDGQGGGAFF.

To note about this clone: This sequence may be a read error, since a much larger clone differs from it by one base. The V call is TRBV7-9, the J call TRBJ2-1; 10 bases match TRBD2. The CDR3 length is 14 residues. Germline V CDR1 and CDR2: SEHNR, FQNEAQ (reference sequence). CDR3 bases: TGTGCCAGCAGCCTAGCGGGAGCCTACAATGAGCAGTTCTTC. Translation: CASSLAGAYNEQFF.

CDR3 coding DNA: TGTGCCAGCAGCCAAGGTACCGGGAGGGCCTCGAACACCGGGGAGCTGTTTTTT. The encoded protein is CASSQGTGRASNTGELFF. The chain couples TRBV3-1 (or the pseudogene TRBV3-2) to TRBJ2-2; 8 bases line up with TRBD2. Germline CDR1 is LGHDT and CDR2 is YNNKEL (reference sequence). The CDR3 contains 18 residues. With V trimmed by 1 base and J by 0 bases, 7 bases remained unmatched.

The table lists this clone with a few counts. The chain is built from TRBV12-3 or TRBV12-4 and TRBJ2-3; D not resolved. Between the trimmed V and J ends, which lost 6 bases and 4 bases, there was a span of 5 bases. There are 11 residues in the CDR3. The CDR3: CASSTADTQYF. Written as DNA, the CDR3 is TGTGCCAGCAGCACTGCAGATACGCAGTATTTT.

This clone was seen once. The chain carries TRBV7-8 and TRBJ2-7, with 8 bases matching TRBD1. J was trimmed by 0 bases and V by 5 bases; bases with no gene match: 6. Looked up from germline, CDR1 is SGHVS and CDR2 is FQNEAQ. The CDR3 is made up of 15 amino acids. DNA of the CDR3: TGTGCCAGCAGCCCCCGGACAGGGAACTCCTACGAGCAGTACTTC. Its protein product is CASSPRTGNSYEQYF.

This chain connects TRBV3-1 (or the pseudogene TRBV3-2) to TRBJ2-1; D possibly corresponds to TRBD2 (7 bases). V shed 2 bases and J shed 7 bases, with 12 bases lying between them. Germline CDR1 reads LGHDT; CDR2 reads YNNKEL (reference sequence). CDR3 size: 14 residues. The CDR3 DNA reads TGTGCCAGCAGCCAAAATAAGGGGGGGAATGAGCAGTTCTTC. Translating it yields CASSQNKGGNEQFF.

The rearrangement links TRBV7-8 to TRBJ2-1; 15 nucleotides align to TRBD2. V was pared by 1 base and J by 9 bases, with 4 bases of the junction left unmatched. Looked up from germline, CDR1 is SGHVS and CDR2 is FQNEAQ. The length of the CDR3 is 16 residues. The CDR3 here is CASSLGTSGRVGEQFF. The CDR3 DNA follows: TGTGCCAGCAGCTTAGGGACTAGCGGGAGGGTCGGTGAGCAGTTCTTC.